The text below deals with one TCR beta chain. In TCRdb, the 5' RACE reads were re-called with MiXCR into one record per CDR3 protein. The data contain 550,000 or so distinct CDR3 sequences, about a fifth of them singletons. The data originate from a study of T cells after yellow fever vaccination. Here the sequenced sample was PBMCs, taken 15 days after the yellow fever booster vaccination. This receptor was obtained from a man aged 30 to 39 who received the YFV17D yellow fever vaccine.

The DNA for the CDR3 is TGTGCCAGCAGCGCCCTCCGGAGCGGCTATGGCTACACCTTC. Its translation is CASSALRSGYGYTF. The chain recombines TRBV9 with TRBJ1-2; D not certain. Germline V gives CDR1 SGDLS, CDR2 YYNGEE. This CDR3 comprises 14 residues. Trimming shortened V by 3 bases and J by 4 bases, and 13 bases separated the two germline ends.